This T cell receptor (beta chain) emerged from a study of T cell responses to AZD1222 COVID-19 vaccine. The study's findings and limits: Reportedly, close to half of spike-specific TCRs are directed against unmutated variant regions. With dominance at 160-218 and 743-854, vaccine-associated CD4 TCRs spanned spike.

Some second doses came at about 4 weeks and others at about 12 weeks; these were pooled. Turning to this clone: Its antigen is as yet unknown.

Between the trimmed V and J ends, which lost 6 bases and 6 bases, there was a span of 15 bases. CDR3 length: 13 residues. Per the germline V gene, CDR1 is LGHDT and CDR2 is YNNKEL (reference sequence). Sequencing was performed with immunoSEQ multiplex PCR; in TCRdb, only in-frame clones are kept and a portion is missing. The sample yields some 74,000 clones, about 90% seen once. The source was peripheral blood, collected 28 days after the second AZD1222 dose. This chain uses TRBV3-1 (or the pseudogene TRBV3-2) with TRBJ2-7; maybe TRBD2 (6 bases). This receptor was obtained from an adult who received the AZD1222 COVID-19 vaccine. Here the CDR3 DNA reads TGTGCCAGCAGTCTCAGGGTGGAGGGCGAGCAGTACTTC. As protein: CASSLRVEGEQYF.